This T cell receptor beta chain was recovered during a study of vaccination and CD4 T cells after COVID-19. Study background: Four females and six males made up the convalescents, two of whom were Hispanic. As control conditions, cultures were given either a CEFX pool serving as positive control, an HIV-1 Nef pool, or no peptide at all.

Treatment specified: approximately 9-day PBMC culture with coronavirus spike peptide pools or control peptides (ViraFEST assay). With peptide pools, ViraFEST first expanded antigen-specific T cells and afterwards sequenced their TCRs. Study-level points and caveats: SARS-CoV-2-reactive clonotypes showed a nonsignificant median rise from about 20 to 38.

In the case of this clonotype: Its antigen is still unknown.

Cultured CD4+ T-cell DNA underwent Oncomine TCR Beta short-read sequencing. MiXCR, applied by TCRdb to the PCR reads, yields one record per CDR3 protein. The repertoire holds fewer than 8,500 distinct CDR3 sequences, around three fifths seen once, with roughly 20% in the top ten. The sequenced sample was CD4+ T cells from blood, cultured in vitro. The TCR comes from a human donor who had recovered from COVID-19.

The CDR3 protein is CASSPWDRESYGYTF. DNA for the CDR3: TGTGCCAGCAGCCCCTGGGACAGGGAGAGCTATGGCTACACCTTC. The chain is built from TRBV7-8 and TRBJ1-2; the match to TRBD1 covers 9 bases. V gave up 5 bases and J gave up 4 bases; unmatched junction bases: 8. Germline CDR1 SGHVS, CDR2 FQNEAQ. The CDR3 extends over 15 amino acids.